The clone carrying this T cell receptor beta chain was picked up many times. Its matching antigen is unknown. Expansion lasted 3 days, with either anti-CD3 antibody OKT3 or CD3/CD28 beads. Anti-TRBV12 bispecific coculture of Jurkat cells with normal T cells. Each coculture: 5 x 10^4 target cells, 5 x 10^4 normal T cells, bispecific antibody. This record comes from a study of beta chain bispecific antibodies for T cell cancers. Study overall: Jurkat cells expressed TRBV12-3; HPB-ALL cells expressed TRBV5-5. General study points: Apart from targeted and closely related genes, other TRBV families appeared unaffected by TRBV-directed bispecific antibodies. In these mixed samples, most targeted TRBV reads derived from the leukemia cell line. The TRBV12-3 share of total TRBV signal fell 97% to 99% after anti-TRBV12 rather than anti-CD19 exposure.

TCRdb ran MiXCR on the 5' RACE reads and lists one entry per CDR3 protein. The sample includes around 19,000 distinct CDR3 sequences, 2% to 2.5% of them seen just once. CDR1 and CDR2 (germline): SGHRS, YFSETQ. CDR3 length: 16 amino acids. The V end lost 4 bases, the J end lost 4 bases, and 17 bases lay between the germline ends. This TCR was sampled from a human donor in good health. Some clones in this sample may be carry-over from other donors' samples. The sequences come from healthy donor T cells cultured with leukemia cells, collected from a culture containing a bispecific antibody targeting TCR Vbeta12. The chain recombines TRBV5-1 with TRBJ2-2, with a weak D call TRBD1 (6 bases). In DNA, the CDR3 is TGCGCCAGCAGCGTCAGGGGAGCGGCGGCCACCGGGGAGCTGTTTTTT. Translation: CASSVRGAAATGELFF.